The 13 T cell receptor beta chains below come from one sample, sequenced in a study of lymphopenia after photon versus proton radiotherapy (dated by TCRdb to between 2019 and 2020). Receptor libraries were prepared by the immunoSEQ multiplex PCR assay. TCRdb limited this immuneACCESS table to in-frame rearrangements with V and J called. A share of clones is missing; checked studies link under half to unresolved V genes, and the rest is unexplained. The sample profile shows roughly 30,000 clones; nearly 95% of them were found once. The biggest ten clones account for around 0.72% of the sample. Sequenced material: peripheral blood, taken from a patient treated with photon-based radiotherapy. Every receptor here comes from a woman aged 50 to 60 with cholangiocarcinoma.

The rearrangement uses TRBV18 and TRBJ2-1; TRBD1 aligns across 10 bases. The CDR3 covers 19 residues. J gave up 0 bases and V 2 bases, and 10 bases lay outside the gene matches. Per the germline V gene, CDR1 is KGHSH and CDR2 is LQKENI. CDR3 protein: CASSPYETGGYSSYNEQFF. As DNA, the CDR3 is TGTGCCAGCTCACCATATGAGACAGGGGGCTACAGCTCCTACAATGAGCAGTTCTTC.

The V and J genes are TRBV11-2 and TRBJ1-3, with 9 nucleotides matching TRBD1. This CDR3 has 16 residues. Germline values: CDR1 SGHAT, CDR2 FQNNGV. J gave up 0 bases and V 5 bases, and 5 bases lay outside the gene matches. The CDR3 sequence is CASSDRQGVSGNTIYF. DNA of the CDR3: TGTGCCAGCAGCGACCGACAGGGGGTCTCTGGAAACACCATATATTTT. The entire variable domain, with the rest obtained from reference TRBV11-2 and TRBJ1-3, is as follows: EAGVAQSPRYKIIEKRQSVAFWCNPISGHATLYWYQQILGQGPKLLIQFQNNGVVDDSQLPKDRFSAERLKGVDSTLKIQPAKLEDSAVYLCASSDRQGVSGNTIYFGEGSWLTVV.

V usage is TRBV11-2 and J usage is TRBJ1-2; tentatively, D is TRBD1 (5 bases). This CDR3 region has 15 residues. The germline V and J ends were trimmed by 1 base and 4 bases, with 13 bases remaining between them. Germline CDR1 and CDR2: SGHAT and FQNNGV. The CDR3 loop reads CASSLVPSGTYGYTF. Written as DNA, the CDR3 is TGTGCCAGCAGCTTAGTTCCGTCAGGGACCTATGGCTACACCTTC.

This clone was observed once. CDR3 protein: CTSSQPRFQAGPIGEAFF. The CDR3 DNA is TGCACCAGCAGCCAACCCCGATTTCAGGCAGGGCCCATAGGAGAAGCTTTCTTT. V and J are TRBV1 and TRBJ1-1; no check of the table's D call, TRBD1, against the DNA was made. TRBV1 is a listed pseudogene. CDR3 length equals 18 residues.

The genes are TRBV7-2 and TRBJ1-1; 10 nucleotides line up with TRBD1. CDR1 is SGHTA, CDR2 FQGNSA, per germline. J gave up 2 bases and V 5 bases, and 2 bases lay outside the gene matches. The CDR3 sequence is 14 residues long. The CDR3 DNA is TGTGCCAGCAGCAGGGACAGGGGAAACACTGAAGCTTTCTTT. Translated, it gives CASSRDRGNTEAFF.

This chain joins TRBV27 and TRBJ1-1; the match to TRBD1 covers 8 bases. V shed 5 bases and J 4 bases; nucleotides not matched to a gene: 9. The CDR3 has 15 residues. Germline V lookup: CDR1 MNHEY, CDR2 SMNVEV (reference sequence). The CDR3 DNA is TGTGCCAGCAGTCTACAGGGGGTTGGGAGCACTGAAGCTTTCTTT. Residues: CASSLQGVGSTEAFF.

In nucleotides, the CDR3 is TGTGCCAGTAGGCGACAGGGATTCTCTGGGGCCAACGTCCTGACTTTC. It specifies CASRRQGFSGANVLTF. This chain connects TRBV19 to TRBJ2-6; 7 nucleotides align to TRBD1. The CDR3 is 16 amino acids. V was pared by 6 bases and J by 0 bases, with 5 bases of the junction left unmatched. Germline V lookup: CDR1 LNHDA, CDR2 SQIVND (reference sequence).

The rearrangement links TRBV19 to TRBJ2-5, with 9 bases matching TRBD1. Trimming at V came to 5 bases and at J to 5 bases, leaving 9 bases not matched to a gene. The CDR3 length is 15 residues. Looked up from germline, CDR1 is LNHDA and CDR2 is SQIVND (reference sequence). This CDR3 is CASSSGTGRYETQYF. The CDR3 region has the DNA TGTGCCAGTAGTTCCGGGACAGGGAGGTACGAGACCCAGTACTTC.

This clone showed up just a few times. The chain links TRBV15 to TRBJ1-5, with D perhaps matching TRBD1 (5 bases). The V gene's germline CDR1 is LNHNV and CDR2 YYDKDF (reference sequence). The CDR3 has 17 residues. V shed 3 bases and J shed 0 bases, with 15 bases lying between them. In DNA form, the CDR3 reads TGTGCCACCAGCAGTCGCACAGGTACGGTTAGCAATCAGCCCCAGCATTTT. Translating gives CATSSRTGTVSNQPQHF. Supplemented by reference TRBV15 and TRBJ1-5, the full variable domain reads DAMVIQNPRYQVTQFGKPVTLSCSQTLNHNVMYWYQQKSSQAPKLLFHYYDKDFNNEADTPDNFQSRRPNTSFCFLDIRSPGLGDTAMYLCATSSRTGTVSNQPQHFGDGTRLSIL.

The chain has TRBV12-5 and TRBJ2-1; D not certain. V lost 2 bases and J lost 7, with 15 bases in between. The CDR3 has 15 residues. Germline loops: CDR1 LGHNT, CDR2 FRNRAP. The CDR3: CASGLSSGYTNEQFF. CDR3 in DNA: TGTGCTAGTGGTTTGTCATCCGGGTACACTAATGAGCAGTTCTTC.

This sequence joins TRBV2 and TRBJ2-7; 9 nucleotides align to TRBD1. The CDR3 spans 15 residues. CDR1 is SNHLY, CDR2 FYNNEI, per germline. Unmatched junction bases numbered 9, after V lost 8 bases and J lost 1 base. DNA for the CDR3: TGTGCCAGCCACTATTCCGGGACAGGGTCCTACGAGCAGTACTTC. This sequence encodes CASHYSGTGSYEQYF.

The rearrangement links TRBV21-1 to TRBJ2-7; the D call of TRBD2 is as the table states it, not checked on the DNA. TRBV21-1 is a pseudogene segment. The CDR3 is 14 residues long. In DNA form, the CDR3 reads TGTGCCAGCAGCAAAGTGAGGAAGGACTACGAGCAGTACTTC. This sequence encodes CASSKVRKDYEQYF.

This chain uses TRBV14 with TRBJ1-1; D is unclear. The germline V and J ends were trimmed by 4 bases and 7 bases, with 13 bases remaining between them. Germline V gene data show CDR1 as SGHDN and CDR2 as FVKESK. CDR3 length: 13 residues. The CDR3 region is CASSPRARIEAFF. The CDR3 DNA is TGTGCCAGCAGCCCGAGGGCTAGAATTGAAGCTTTCTTT.